The present TCR beta chain was sequenced within a study of identical twins. Ten or more counts support this clonotype. TCRdb passed the 5' RACE reads through MiXCR, listing each CDR3 protein once. Among 300,000 to 400,000 distinct CDR3 sequences listed, 9% to 10% were seen once. CDR3 size: 16 residues. The V end lost 1 base, the J end lost 0 bases, and 12 bases lay between the germline ends. Germline CDR1 SGHRS, CDR2 YFSETQ. The sequence derives from a woman aged 45-65 years in good health. Specimen: naive T cells sorted from blood. The gene calls are TRBV5-1 and TRBJ2-3; no clear D. This chain's CDR3 is CASSLSAGASTDTQYF. In DNA, the CDR3 is TGCGCCAGCAGCTTGTCCGCAGGAGCCAGCACAGATACGCAGTATTTT.